This TCR beta chain was observed in a study of CD8 T cells in ankylosing spondylitis. On this clonotype itself: Its target is not known.

Germline values: CDR1 SGHRS, CDR2 YFSETQ. The CDR3 totals 14 residues. V dropped 7 bases and J dropped 0 bases, with 14 bases sitting between them. Library preparation for TCR beta used quantitative 5'-RACE with molecular barcodes. A single record per CDR3 protein comes from TCRdb applying MiXCR to the 5' RACE reads. The profile shows some 250,000 distinct CDR3 sequences, 20% to 30% of them singletons. Study observations and caveats: Earlier literature documents some of the motif variants in reactive arthritis synovial fluid and blood. Seemingly characteristic of ankylosing spondylitis blood was a TCR beta motif consisting of eight highly homologous variants. Significantly higher representation of disease-linked clones was reported for matched ankylosing spondylitis synovial fluid.

Sequencing was carried out using blood, either unsorted or a sorted T cell fraction (not recorded which). This clonotype originated in a male donor with ankylosing spondylitis or in good health (not recorded which). The chain uses TRBV5-1 and TRBJ2-7, with D perhaps matching TRBD1 (7 bases). The CDR3 here is CASSQGGYSYEQYF. CDR3 nucleotides: TGCGCCAGCTCTCAGGGGGGATACTCCTACGAGCAGTACTTC. Full variable domain (remainder filled in from reference TRBV5-1 and TRBJ2-7): KAGVTQTPRYLIKTRGQQVTLSCSPISGHRSVSWYQQTPGQGLQFLFEYFSETQRNKGNFPGRFSGRQFSNSRSEMNVSTLELGDSALYLCASSQGGYSYEQYFGPGTRLTVT.